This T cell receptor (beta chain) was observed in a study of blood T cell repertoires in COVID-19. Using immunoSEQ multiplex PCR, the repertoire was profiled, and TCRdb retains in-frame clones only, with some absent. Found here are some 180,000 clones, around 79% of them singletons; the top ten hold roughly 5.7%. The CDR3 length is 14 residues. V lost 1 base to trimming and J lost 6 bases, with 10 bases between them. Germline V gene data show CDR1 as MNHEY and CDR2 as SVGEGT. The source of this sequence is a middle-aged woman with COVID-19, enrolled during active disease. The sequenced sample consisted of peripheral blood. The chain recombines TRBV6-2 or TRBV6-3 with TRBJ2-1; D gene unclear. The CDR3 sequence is CASSYLQSGNEQFF. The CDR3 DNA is TGTGCCAGCAGTTACTTACAGTCAGGCAATGAGCAGTTCTTC.